The 10 T cell receptor beta chains below come from one sample, sequenced in a study of CD8+ T cells in alopecia areata. This sample's treatment: oral pan-JAK inhibitor, 5-10 mg twice daily. It was cDNA, reverse transcribed from extracted RNA, that served as the sequencing template. TCRdb keeps only in-frame clones here, not all; method: immunoSEQ multiplex PCR. The profile shows around 190,000 clones, around 65% of them singletons. This specimen was CD4+ T cells sorted from blood, taken at week 4, from a patient treated with tofacitinib. The source of these receptors is a human donor with alopecia areata.

This clone was seen only a few times. The chain couples TRBV2 to TRBJ2-5; possibly TRBD1 or TRBD2 for D (5 bases each). There are 11 residues in the CDR3. V lost 11 bases to trimming and J lost 4 bases, with 11 bases between them. The V gene's germline CDR1 is SNHLY and CDR2 FYNNEI. CDR3 residues: CAGRGVETQYF. The CDR3 DNA sequence: TGTGCCGGCCGAGGGGTAGAGACCCAGTACTTC.

V gene TRBV6-5 combines with J gene TRBJ1-4; TRBD1 matches at 10 bases. V gave up 6 bases and J gave up 7 bases; unmatched junction bases: 8. This CDR3 comprises 15 residues. Germline V CDR1 and CDR2: MNHEY, SVGAGI. The CDR3 DNA reads TGTGCCAGCAGCTTGGGACAGGGGAGCCTTGAAAAACTGTTTTTT. This gives the protein CASSLGQGSLEKLFF.

The CDR3 sequence is CASSRPGGDTEAFF. The CDR3 nucleotides are TGTGCCAGCAGTCGCCCAGGGGGTGACACTGAAGCTTTCTTT. The chain employs TRBV27 and TRBJ1-1; TRBD1 matches 7 bases. Trimming removed 5 bases from V and 3 bases from J; junction bases left unmatched: 6. Germline CDR1 and CDR2: MNHEY and SMNVEV (reference sequence). The length of the CDR3 is 14 residues.

V and J are TRBV4-3 and TRBJ2-3, with 15 bases fitting TRBD2. Germline V lookup: CDR1 LGHNA, CDR2 YSLEER. The CDR3 contains 19 residues. J lost 0 bases, V lost 1 base, and 5 bases had no gene match. CDR3 protein: CASSQGGTSGGLSTDTQYF. The CDR3 DNA follows: TGCGCCAGCAGCCAAGGTGGGACTAGCGGGGGGCTTAGCACAGATACGCAGTATTTT.

The chain uses TRBV10-3 and TRBJ2-2; D is unclear. CDR3 length: 13 residues. Germline V lookup: CDR1 ENHRY, CDR2 SYGVKD. V was clipped by 6 bases and J by 2 bases, with 7 bases between them. The CDR3 loop is CAIRGSNTGELFF. The CDR3 DNA reads as TGTGCCATCAGAGGTTCCAACACCGGGGAGCTGTTTTTT.

This clone was seen only once. Other DNA variants within this sample encode the same CDR3. The rearrangement links TRBV2 to TRBJ2-1; 15 bases match TRBD2. The V gene end was trimmed by 3 bases and the J gene end by 6 bases; junction bases not matched to a gene: 0. Germline CDR1 and CDR2: SNHLY and FYNNEI. The CDR3 runs 15 residues. CDR3 sequence reads: CASSEGLAGGNEQFF. The CDR3 region has the DNA TGTGCCAGCAGTGAGGGACTAGCGGGGGGCAATGAGCAGTTCTTC.

The rearrangement uses TRBV6-5 and TRBJ2-2; D ambiguous. Trimming cost V 2 bases and J 5 bases, with 15 bases left between them. The CDR3 contains 16 residues. Germline V gene lookup returns CDR1 MNHEY and CDR2 SVGAGI. The CDR3: CASSYARHLGTGELFF. CDR3 sequence (DNA): TGTGCCAGCAGTTACGCGAGGCATTTGGGGACCGGGGAGCTGTTTTTT.

This sequence joins TRBV7-9 and TRBJ1-6, with D hard to call. CDR3 length equals 16 residues. CDR1 and CDR2 from the germline V gene are SEHNR and FQNEAQ (reference sequence). The germline V and J ends were trimmed by 5 bases and 8 bases, with 19 bases remaining between them. CDR3 DNA: TGTGCCAGCAGCCGCACGGGCGGCCGGTCAGATTCACCCCTCCACTTT. The encoded protein is CASSRTGGRSDSPLHF.

The chain joins TRBV30 to TRBJ1-4, with D possibly TRBD1 on 5 matching bases. V lost 5 bases, J lost 0 bases, and 7 bases lay in between. The CDR3 spans 13 residues. Germline V gives CDR1 GTSNPN, CDR2 SVGIG (reference sequence). The DNA of the CDR3 is TGTGCCTGGGACAGAGCAACTAATGAAAAACTGTTTTTT. Its translation: CAWDRATNEKLFF.

This clone was seen a single time. The J gene is TRBJ1-1, the V gene TRBV2, with 7 bases identical to TRBD1. V lost 7 bases, J lost 5 bases, and 10 bases stayed unmatched. Germline loops: CDR1 SNHLY, CDR2 FYNNEI. The CDR3 contains 14 residues. CDR3 DNA sequence: TGTGCCAGCACCGTCAGGGGGAGTGGAACTGAAGCTTTCTTT. Protein sequence: CASTVRGSGTEAFF. The full variable domain, with the rest looked up from reference TRBV2 and TRBJ1-1, is EPEVTQTPSHQVTQMGQEVILRCVPISNHLYFYWYRQILGQKVEFLVSFYNNEISEKSEIFDDQFSVERPDGSNFTLKIRSTKLEDSAMYFCASTVRGSGTEAFFGQGTRLTVV.